A single sample gave rise to the 30 T cell receptor beta chains below, sequenced in a study of T cell responses to AZD1222 COVID-19 vaccine. Method: immunoSEQ multiplex PCR; TCRdb's copy keeps in-frame clones and lacks some. Among roughly 200,000 clones listed, roughly 90% were seen once. The starting material was peripheral blood, obtained 28 days after the second AZD1222 dose. All receptors derive from an adult who received the AZD1222 COVID-19 vaccine.

V gene TRBV4-2 combines with J gene TRBJ2-7; D is perhaps TRBD1 (5 bases). Trimming left V 4 bases short and J 2 bases short, with 18 bases between. Germline V CDR1 and CDR2: LGHNA, YNFKEQ. CDR3 size: 16 residues. CDR3 bases: TGTGCCAGCAGCCGCTTCGGGTTGCAGGGCCCCTACGAGCAGTACTTC. As protein: CASSRFGLQGPYEQYF.

This chain uses TRBV10-1 with TRBJ2-7, with TRBD1 as a possible D gene (7 bases). Germline V gene data show CDR1 as WNHNN and CDR2 as SYGVQD (reference sequence). V lost 6 bases and J 0 bases, leaving 12 bases between the germline ends. The CDR3 has 14 amino acids. CDR3: CASSQGGASYEQYF. The CDR3 DNA reads TGCGCCAGCAGCCAGGGGGGAGCCTCCTACGAGCAGTACTTC.

The J gene is TRBJ1-2, the V gene TRBV19, with D uncertain. CDR1 is LNHDA and CDR2 is SQIVND in the germline V gene (reference sequence). The V and J ends lost 7 bases and 4 bases respectively, with 4 bases between them. This CDR3 is 10 amino acids long. This CDR3 is CASKLYGYTF. The CDR3 DNA is TGTGCCAGTAAGCTCTATGGCTACACCTTC.

The J gene is TRBJ1-2, the V gene TRBV30; unclear D gene. The germline CDR1 and CDR2 sequences are GTSNPN and SVGIG (reference sequence). Trimming pared 1 base from V and 8 bases from J, leaving 11 bases between. The CDR3 is made up of 12 amino acids. The CDR3 region is CAWSGPSLGYTF. The CDR3 DNA sequence: TGTGCCTGGAGTGGGCCATCACTCGGCTACACCTTC.

J is TRBJ2-3 and V is TRBV9; D gene uncertain. The CDR3 contains 14 residues. In germline, CDR1 is SGDLS, CDR2 YYNGEE. V was pared by 0 bases and J by 0 bases, with 5 bases between. Here the CDR3 DNA reads TGTGCCAGCAGCGTAGGATGGAGCACAGATACGCAGTATTTT. It translates to CASSVGWSTDTQYF.

The chain couples TRBV6-4 to TRBJ2-1; 7 bases map to TRBD2. The V gene end was trimmed by 7 bases and the J gene end by 1 base; junction bases not matched to a gene: 7. The CDR3 runs to 15 residues. Germline lookup yields CDR1 MRHNA and CDR2 SNTAGT. CDR3 nucleotide sequence: TGTGCCAGCACCAGACTAGCCGGTTCCTACAATGAGCAGTTCTTC. Its translation is CASTRLAGSYNEQFF.

The chain joins TRBV5-1 to TRBJ2-2; D possibly corresponds to TRBD2 (6 bases). The V and J ends lost 4 bases and 1 base respectively, with 11 bases between them. The CDR3 sequence is 15 residues long. Germline loops: CDR1 SGHRS, CDR2 YFSETQ. CDR3 DNA: TGCGCCAGCAGCGCCGGGAGCCTGAACACCGGGGAGCTGTTTTTT. Translated, it gives CASSAGSLNTGELFF. The whole variable domain, filled in from reference TRBV5-1 and TRBJ2-2, reads KAGVTQTPRYLIKTRGQQVTLSCSPISGHRSVSWYQQTPGQGLQFLFEYFSETQRNKGNFPGRFSGRQFSNSRSEMNVSTLELGDSALYLCASSAGSLNTGELFFGEGSRLTVL.

The chain combines TRBV10-1 with TRBJ2-3, with a possible D match to TRBD2 (6 bases). Germline-derived CDR1 and CDR2 are WNHNN and SYGVQD (reference sequence). The CDR3 length is 14 residues. V lost 6 bases, J lost 6 bases, and 16 bases lay in between. Written as DNA, the CDR3 is TGCGCCAGCAGCCCAGGGACTCGGCACGATACGCAGTATTTT. Translated, it gives CASSPGTRHDTQYF.

V is TRBV19 and J is TRBJ1-4; D might be TRBD1 (6 bases). The V and J ends lost 6 bases and 4 bases respectively, with 12 bases between them. The CDR3 extends over 14 amino acids. Germline-derived CDR1 and CDR2 are LNHDA and SQIVND (reference sequence). As DNA, the CDR3 is TGTGCCAGTAGCCTCCGGGACAATAATGAAAAACTGTTTTTT. Amino acid sequence: CASSLRDNNEKLFF.

The genes are TRBV5-4 and TRBJ2-7; 9 bases are shared with TRBD1. The germline CDR1 and CDR2 sequences are SGHNT and YYREEE (reference sequence). V was pared by 0 bases and J by 6 bases, with 4 bases of the junction left unmatched. This CDR3 has 14 residues. CDR3 nucleotide sequence: TGTGCCAGCAGCTTGGCATGGACAGGGGCCGAGCAGTACTTC. This gives the protein CASSLAWTGAEQYF.

The chain combines TRBV5-1 with TRBJ1-5; 7 bases align to TRBD1. This CDR3 is built from 14 residues. Germline V lookup: CDR1 SGHRS, CDR2 YFSETQ. The junction had 6 bases not matched to a gene; V was cut back by 2 bases and J by 7 bases. The CDR3 loop reads CASSFRQGGQPQHF. CDR3 nucleotides: TGCGCCAGCAGCTTTAGACAGGGAGGGCAGCCCCAGCATTTT.

The chain couples TRBV11-3 to TRBJ1-5; possibly TRBD1 for D (6 bases). The germline V gene has CDR1 SGHNT and CDR2 YENEEA. CDR3 length equals 14 residues. V dropped 5 bases and J dropped 1 base, with 9 bases sitting between them. The chain's CDR3 is CASSTQGSNQPQHF. In nucleotides, the CDR3 is TGTGCCAGCAGCACCCAGGGGAGCAATCAGCCCCAGCATTTT.

The chain's CDR3 is CASSQTSGRADGTGELFF. The CDR3 DNA reads as TGTGCCAGCAGTCAGACTAGCGGGAGGGCCGACGGCACCGGGGAGCTGTTTTTT. The rearrangement joins TRBV11-2 to TRBJ2-2, with TRBD2 identical over 14 bases. Germline V gene lookup returns CDR1 SGHAT and CDR2 FQNNGV. The V segment lost 6 bases and the J segment 4 bases; nucleotides outside the gene matches: 10. The CDR3 is 18 residues long.

The V and J genes are TRBV28 and TRBJ1-6; D unresolved. The CDR3 is made up of 14 amino acids. Germline values: CDR1 MDHEN, CDR2 SYDVKM. V was clipped by 5 bases and J by 5 bases, with 10 bases between them. In DNA form, the CDR3 reads TGTGCCAGCAGTCGGACGGAAAATAATTCACCCCTCCACTTT. Encoded protein: CASSRTENNSPLHF.

This clone was seen just once. The V gene is TRBV7-3, the J gene TRBJ2-1, with 11 bases identical to TRBD2. With 3 bases clipped from V and 7 bases from J, the junction kept 5 bases outside the gene matches. The germline V gene has CDR1 SGHTA and CDR2 FQGTGA. This CDR3 is 15 amino acids long. The CDR3 spells CASSFVAGGSNEQFF. CDR3 DNA sequence: TGTGCCAGCAGCTTCGTAGCGGGAGGGTCAAATGAGCAGTTCTTC.

The J gene is TRBJ2-2, the V gene TRBV3-1 (or the pseudogene TRBV3-2); D is undetermined. V shed 4 bases and J shed 5 bases, with 5 bases lying between them. CDR1 is LGHDT, CDR2 YNNKEL, per germline (reference sequence). The CDR3 covers 12 residues. DNA of the CDR3: TGTGCCAGCAGCCGCTCAACCGGGGAGCTGTTTTTT. It specifies CASSRSTGELFF.

This clone was detected many times. This chain's CDR3 is CASWSGDSYNSPLHF. The CDR3 region has the DNA TGTGCCAGCTGGTCGGGGGACTCCTATAATTCACCCCTCCACTTT. The chain uses TRBV27 and TRBJ1-6, with TRBD1 as a possible D gene (5 bases). The length of the CDR3 is 15 residues. Germline V gene sequence: CDR1 MNHEY, CDR2 SMNVEV (reference sequence). Deletions cut 8 bases from V and 0 bases from J, with 11 bases between.

This clone has only one observation. The genes are TRBV27 and TRBJ2-1, with D perhaps matching TRBD1 (6 bases). This CDR3 contains 13 residues. Germline V gives CDR1 MNHEY, CDR2 SMNVEV (reference sequence). V gave up 3 bases and J gave up 8 bases, with 11 bases separating them. This CDR3 reads CASSFTGFDEQFF. The CDR3 DNA reads as TGTGCCAGCAGTTTTACAGGGTTCGATGAGCAGTTCTTC.

This sequence joins TRBV6-1 and TRBJ2-7; tentatively, D is TRBD2 (6 bases). The CDR3 covers 14 residues. The germline V and J ends were trimmed by 2 bases and 3 bases, with 11 bases remaining between them. The germline V gene has CDR1 MNHNS and CDR2 SASEGT. CDR3 sequence reads: CASSEFSGIYEQYF. The CDR3 bases are TGTGCCAGCAGTGAATTTAGCGGAATCTACGAGCAGTACTTC.

V gene TRBV6-4 combines with J gene TRBJ2-7; 10 bases line up with TRBD2. The CDR3 length is 17 residues. The junction had 15 bases not matched to a gene; V was cut back by 4 bases and J by 6 bases. CDR1 is MRHNA, CDR2 SNTAGT, per germline. This CDR3 is CASSVPSGSSDPLEQYF. The CDR3 DNA reads as TGTGCCAGCAGTGTCCCTAGCGGGAGCTCCGATCCGCTCGAGCAGTACTTC.

This rearrangement joins TRBV5-6 to TRBJ2-7, with 8 positions matching TRBD2. This CDR3 region has 13 residues. With 7 bases clipped from V and 7 bases from J, the junction kept 10 bases outside the gene matches. Germline V gene lookup returns CDR1 SGHDT and CDR2 YYEEEE. As DNA, the CDR3 is TGTGCCAGCTGGGCTAGCGGGCCTCATGAGCAGTACTTC. Its protein is CASWASGPHEQYF.

This clone was detected only once. The V call is TRBV11-2, the J call TRBJ2-7, with D tentatively TRBD2 (5 bases). Germline V CDR1 and CDR2: SGHAT, FQNNGV. This CDR3 is 14 amino acids long. V was clipped by 1 base and J by 3 bases, with 10 bases between them. CDR3 region: CASSLVRGNYEQYF. DNA for the CDR3: TGTGCCAGCAGCTTAGTGAGAGGGAACTACGAGCAGTACTTC.

The chain links TRBV2 to TRBJ2-7; D is perhaps TRBD1 or TRBD2 (5 bases each). V was pared by 10 bases and J by 2 bases, with 12 bases between. CDR3 length: 12 amino acids. From germline, CDR1 is SNHLY and CDR2 FYNNEI. The CDR3 DNA is TGTGCCACCCGGGGCCTAACCTACGAGCAGTACTTC. This gives the protein CATRGLTYEQYF.

The rearrangement links TRBV27 to TRBJ1-4, with D unresolved. V was shortened by 6 bases and J by 5 bases, with 10 bases between the two germline ends. This CDR3 has 13 residues. Germline V gene data show CDR1 as MNHEY and CDR2 as SMNVEV (reference sequence). The CDR3 DNA reads TGTGCCAGCAGCTTCGAACGGAATGAAAAACTGTTTTTT. Protein product: CASSFERNEKLFF.

The chain has TRBV19 and TRBJ1-4, with 7 bases lining up with TRBD1. CDR3 length: 14 amino acids. J lost 0 bases, V lost 7 bases, and 2 bases had no gene match. Per germline, CDR1 LNHDA and CDR2 SQIVND (reference sequence). The CDR3 DNA is TGTGCCAGTAACGGACAGGCAACTAATGAAAAACTGTTTTTT. Residues: CASNGQATNEKLFF.

Only one count was recorded for this clone. The V gene is TRBV7-9, the J gene TRBJ2-2, with TRBD2 matching 7 bases. The CDR3 runs 15 residues. Unmatched junction bases numbered 6, after V lost 3 bases and J lost 5 bases. Germline values: CDR1 SEHNR, CDR2 FQNEAQ (reference sequence). CDR3 loop: CASSFAASGTGELFF. CDR3 bases: TGTGCCAGCAGCTTTGCGGCTAGCGGTACCGGGGAGCTGTTTTTT.

This clone was found a few times. This chain connects TRBV19 to TRBJ2-4; D is unresolved. The CDR3 runs 14 residues. Trimming removed 7 bases from V and 0 bases from J, with 10 bases in between. Germline CDR1 is LNHDA and CDR2 is SQIVND (reference sequence). This CDR3 is CASNPWEAKNIQYF. For the CDR3, the DNA is TGTGCCAGTAACCCCTGGGAAGCCAAAAACATTCAGTACTTC.

This rearrangement joins TRBV29-1 to TRBJ2-7; D may be TRBD1 (6 bases). The V gene lost 6 bases and the J gene lost 6 bases, with 18 bases spanning the gap. The CDR3 sequence is 13 residues long. CDR1 SQVTM and CDR2 ANQGSEA come from the germline V gene. The CDR3 loop reads CSVGGGQGLEQYF. CDR3 sequence (DNA): TGCAGCGTAGGTGGGGGTCAGGGGCTCGAGCAGTACTTC.

The V gene is TRBV7-9, the J gene TRBJ2-3; D remains ambiguous. Germline V gene sequence: CDR1 SEHNR, CDR2 FQNEAQ (reference sequence). The V and J ends lost 5 bases and 1 base respectively, with 13 bases between them. The length of the CDR3 is 15 residues. CDR3 loop: CASSPFRSGTDTQYF. For the CDR3, the DNA is TGTGCCAGCAGCCCCTTCAGAAGCGGCACAGATACGCAGTATTTT.

V gene TRBV12-3 or TRBV12-4 combines with J gene TRBJ2-3; no clear D gene. The CDR3 is 12 amino acids. The V and J ends lost 6 bases and 8 bases respectively, with 12 bases between them. This CDR3 is CASSRPSGTQYF. In DNA form, the CDR3 reads TGTGCCAGCAGCCGACCCTCCGGTACGCAGTATTTT.